Listed below are T cell receptor beta chains from one sample, sequenced in a study of T-cell reconstitution after alpha-beta-depleted transplantation in children. TCRdb re-called the PCR reads with MiXCR, one entry per CDR3 protein. The table lists roughly 500,000 distinct CDR3 sequences, 18% of them singletons. The specimen was PBMCs from the stem cell graft donor, collected from the stem cell graft. The receptors stem from a human donor who donated a stem cell graft to a child with acute lymphoblastic leukemia. Each CDR3 is given without its conserved first and last residue. Each record gives: V gene, J gene, CDR3 protein.

v_gene: TRBV19
j_gene: TRBJ2-3
CDR3aa: ASSIAGHTDTQY

v_gene: TRBV9
j_gene: TRBJ2-4
CDR3aa: ASSTSFDSPIAKNIQY

v_gene: TRBV4-2
j_gene: TRBJ2-7
CDR3aa: ASSQDLSGSPSYEQY

v_gene: TRBV10-1
j_gene: TRBJ2-7
CDR3aa: ASRNGDREYEQY

v_gene: TRBV11-2
j_gene: TRBJ2-5
CDR3aa: ASSPRGLRLAGVSREETQY

v_gene: TRBV12-3/TRBV12-4
j_gene: TRBJ2-1
CDR3aa: ASSGLQSSYNEQF

v_gene: TRBV19
j_gene: TRBJ2-1
CDR3aa: ASVGRPGVEQF

v_gene: TRBV10-1
j_gene: TRBJ1-1
CDR3aa: ASSSEPGVTEAF

v_gene: TRBV7-9
j_gene: TRBJ2-2
CDR3aa: ASSPRVAGSGELF

v_gene: TRBV20-1
j_gene: TRBJ1-1
CDR3aa: SARVLVNTEAF

v_gene: TRBV9
j_gene: TRBJ2-1
CDR3aa: ASSDSRAQGSYNEQF

v_gene: TRBV18
j_gene: TRBJ2-1
CDR3aa: ASPPRDAKYNEQF

v_gene: TRBV7-2
j_gene: TRBJ2-3
CDR3aa: ASSLVAISDTQY

v_gene: TRBV27
j_gene: TRBJ2-4
CDR3aa: ASSLSGGVNIQY

v_gene: TRBV27
j_gene: TRBJ2-3
CDR3aa: ASSLWPVASGSTDTQY

v_gene: TRBV6-6
j_gene: TRBJ2-3
CDR3aa: ASSLQGGIY

v_gene: TRBV20-1
j_gene: TRBJ1-3
CDR3aa: SARSRLSGNTIY

v_gene: TRBV6-5
j_gene: TRBJ1-2
CDR3aa: ASSWDGSLAGYT

v_gene: TRBV6-1
j_gene: TRBJ2-7
CDR3aa: ASTRDRTYEQY

v_gene: TRBV29-1
j_gene: TRBJ2-5
CDR3aa: SVRKEQETQY

v_gene: TRBV4-1
j_gene: TRBJ2-1
CDR3aa: ASSQEEASNEQF

v_gene: TRBV15
j_gene: TRBJ2-3
CDR3aa: ATSRVAATDTQY

v_gene: TRBV7-2
j_gene: TRBJ2-7
CDR3aa: ASSVGRLAYEQY

v_gene: TRBV6-5
j_gene: TRBJ2-1
CDR3aa: ASSLRPGSWGQDEQF

v_gene: TRBV7-9
j_gene: TRBJ1-1
CDR3aa: ASSPGGWNTEAF

v_gene: TRBV29-1
j_gene: TRBJ2-6
CDR3aa: SVLSRSGANVLT

v_gene: TRBV10-2
j_gene: TRBJ2-5
CDR3aa: ASSESGTLALHETQY

v_gene: TRBV19
j_gene: TRBJ2-7
CDR3aa: ASSISGQGVNEQY

v_gene: TRBV3-1
j_gene: TRBJ2-7
CDR3aa: ASSREGLPYEQY

v_gene: TRBV7-6
j_gene: TRBJ2-6
CDR3aa: ASSLRRAVGGANVLT

v_gene: TRBV7-9
j_gene: TRBJ2-7
CDR3aa: ASSFSGTFGEQY

v_gene: TRBV15
j_gene: TRBJ2-1
CDR3aa: ATSRAQRRLDEQF

v_gene: TRBV19
j_gene: TRBJ2-3
CDR3aa: ASSIGDEQSTDTQY

v_gene: TRBV4-1
j_gene: TRBJ2-7
CDR3aa: ASSQVAGVIYEQY

v_gene: TRBV4-1
j_gene: TRBJ2-3
CDR3aa: ASSPFFTTGVTDTQY

v_gene: TRBV6-2/TRBV6-3
j_gene: TRBJ2-7
CDR3aa: ASSRRGTGGHEQY